Below, 24 T cell receptor beta chains from the same sample are listed, as sequenced in a study of T cell clones after liver transplantation. TCRdb keeps only in-frame clones here, not all; method: immunoSEQ multiplex PCR. The table shows tens of thousands of clones, with around 85% occurring only once. The starting material was CD8+ T cells from blood, obtained 12 months after liver transplant. Every receptor here comes from a human patient who received a liver transplant. Some of these T cells may belong to the graft donor.

Only one count was recorded for this clone. This chain links TRBV28 with TRBJ1-4; D perhaps matches TRBD1 (5 bases). With 8 bases removed from V and 7 bases from J, the gap between germline ends came to 20 bases. CDR1 and CDR2 from the germline V gene are MDHEN and SYDVKM. The CDR3 covers 15 residues. This chain's CDR3 is CASLGRQGWTEKLFF. The CDR3, as DNA: TGTGCCAGCTTGGGGAGGCAGGGTTGGACTGAAAAACTGTTTTTT.

This chain joins TRBV27 and TRBJ1-1; D might be TRBD1 (6 bases). This CDR3 has 16 residues. The V end was cut by 0 bases, the J end by 0 bases, with 11 bases between. Germline CDR1 reads MNHEY; CDR2 reads SMNVEV (reference sequence). In DNA, the CDR3 is TGTGCCAGCAGTTTATCGAGCAGGGGCCTGAACACTGAAGCTTTCTTT. It is translated as CASSLSSRGLNTEAFF.

The rearrangement links TRBV19 to TRBJ1-5; D remains unclear. The CDR3 extends over 16 amino acids. The ends were cut back, 4 bases at V and 2 bases at J, with 15 bases in the middle. CDR1 and CDR2 from the germline V gene are LNHDA and SQIVND (reference sequence). In nucleotides, the CDR3 is TGTGCCAGTAGTACAACCGGACCCCTAGGCAATCAGCCCCAGCATTTT. It encodes CASSTTGPLGNQPQHF.

The chain uses TRBV5-6 and TRBJ2-1, with 11 nucleotides matching TRBD2. The CDR3 has 15 amino acids. V dropped 4 bases and J dropped 4; count of bases not matched to a gene: 4. Germline V lookup: CDR1 SGHDT, CDR2 YYEEEE. CDR3 bases: TGTGCCAGCAGCATTAGCGGGAGGGGGTACAATGAGCAGTTCTTC. Translating gives CASSISGRGYNEQFF.

The J gene is TRBJ2-3, the V gene TRBV13; 7 positions agree with TRBD2. The germline V gene encodes CDR1 PRHDT and CDR2 FYEKMQ (reference sequence). The CDR3 runs 15 residues. Losses at the gene ends were 3 bases for V and 4 bases for J; bases not matched to a gene: 7. The CDR3 protein is CASSLTREISDTQYF. The CDR3 nucleotides are TGTGCCAGCAGCTTGACGCGGGAGATCTCAGATACGCAGTATTTT.

The V call is TRBV5-6, the J call TRBJ2-7; D ambiguous. The V gene's germline CDR1 is SGHDT and CDR2 YYEEEE. V shed 0 bases and J shed 5 bases, with 6 bases lying between them. CDR3 length: 12 residues. CDR3 protein: CASSLGTHEQYF. CDR3 in DNA: TGTGCCAGCAGCTTGGGCACCCACGAGCAGTACTTC. Looking up the rest from reference TRBV5-6 and TRBJ2-7 gives the full variable domain: DAGVTQSPTHLIKTRGQQVTLRCSPKSGHDTVSWYQQALGQGPQFIFQYYEEEERQRGNFPDRFSGHQFPNYSSELNVNALLLGDSALYLCASSLGTHEQYFGPGTRLTVT.

CDR3 DNA: TGTGCCAGCAGCTTCCCAGGGGGGGACACTGAAGCTTTCTTT. This sequence encodes CASSFPGGDTEAFF. The V gene is TRBV6-5, the J gene TRBJ1-1, with 7 nucleotides matching TRBD1. V trimming: 6 bases; J trimming: 3 bases; junction bases outside the gene matches: 7. This CDR3 has 14 residues. Germline CDR1 reads MNHEY; CDR2 reads SVGAGI.

The rearrangement uses TRBV29-1 and TRBJ2-7; 8 bases fit TRBD1. The V gene end was trimmed by 5 bases and the J gene end by 2 bases; junction bases not matched to a gene: 8. CDR1 is SQVTM and CDR2 is ANQGSEA in the germline V gene. CDR3 length equals 14 residues. The CDR3 bases are TGCAGCGTTCCCTGGGGGGACAGGCCCTACGAGCAGTACTTC. Translated, it gives CSVPWGDRPYEQYF.

This chain joins TRBV27 and TRBJ2-1; TRBD2 aligns across 8 bases. The junction had 8 bases not matched to a gene; V was cut back by 7 bases and J by 3 bases. This CDR3 spans 15 amino acids. Germline V lookup: CDR1 MNHEY, CDR2 SMNVEV (reference sequence). Written as DNA, the CDR3 is TGTGCCAGCACCCCAAGCGGGAGTTACTACAATGAGCAGTTCTTC. It translates to CASTPSGSYYNEQFF.

The chain employs TRBV5-8 and TRBJ1-1, with D perhaps TRBD1 (6 bases). V lost 2 bases to trimming and J lost 0 bases, with 14 bases between them. The germline V gene has CDR1 SGHTS and CDR2 YDEGEE. The CDR3 loop spans 16 amino acids. The CDR3 region has the DNA TGTGCCAGCAGCTTAAGGGGGGGCGTGGTGAACACTGAAGCTTTCTTT. This translates into CASSLRGGVVNTEAFF.

The rearrangement joins TRBV30 to TRBJ2-7; 10 bases agree with TRBD2. The trim removed 5 bases at V and 2 bases at J, leaving 3 bases unmatched. The length of the CDR3 is 13 residues. Germline-derived CDR1 and CDR2 are GTSNPN and SVGIG (reference sequence). This CDR3 reads CAWGLAVPYEQYF. Here the CDR3 DNA reads TGTGCCTGGGGACTAGCGGTACCCTACGAGCAGTACTTC. Looking up the rest from reference TRBV30 and TRBJ2-7 gives the full variable domain: SQTIHQWPATLVQPVGSPLSLECTVEGTSNPNLYWYRQAAGRGLQLLFYSVGIGQISSEVPQNLSASRPQDRQFILSSKKLLLSDSGFYLCAWGLAVPYEQYFGPGTRLTVT.

Regarding this clone: The junction departs from germline at one end; a sequencing error may be responsible. V is TRBV4-2 and J is TRBJ2-2, with TRBD2 as a possible D gene (5 bases). In germline, CDR1 is LGHNA, CDR2 YNFKEQ. The CDR3 loop spans 13 amino acids. CDR3 sequence reads: CASSQVETPEVFF. The CDR3 nucleotides read TGTGCCAGCAGCCAAGTAGAGACCCCGGAGGTGTTTTTT.

This clone is labeled medium-sized. The CDR3 DNA follows: TGTGCCAGCAGCCGAGGGGGAACTTACAATGAGCAGTTCTTC. Its translation is CASSRGGTYNEQFF. The chain carries TRBV11-3 and TRBJ2-1, with TRBD1 as a possible D gene (6 bases). CDR3 size: 14 residues. Germline V gene data show CDR1 as SGHNT and CDR2 as YENEEA. V lost 5 bases and J lost 4, with 12 bases in between.

V gene TRBV11-1 combines with J gene TRBJ2-7, with D unclear. The CDR3 is 16 amino acids. The germline V gene encodes CDR1 SGHAT and CDR2 FQDESV (reference sequence). Trimming took off 5 bases at V and 3 bases at J, with 20 bases between the two ends. Written as DNA, the CDR3 is TGTGCCAGCAGCAGGGCTGGGGAACTTCGGGTCTACGAGCAGTACTTC. Its translation is CASSRAGELRVYEQYF.

J is TRBJ2-7 and V is TRBV27; 11 positions match TRBD1. This CDR3 has 14 residues. Germline loops: CDR1 MNHEY, CDR2 SMNVEV (reference sequence). The V segment lost 5 bases and the J segment 3 bases; nucleotides outside the gene matches: 3. CDR3 sequence reads: CASSRGTGGYEQYF. CDR3 bases: TGTGCCAGCAGTCGCGGGACAGGGGGCTACGAGCAGTACTTC.

Here the CDR3 DNA reads TGTGCCAGCAGCCCCCCTAGCGGGATGGACAATGAGCAGTTCTTC. Its translation: CASSPPSGMDNEQFF. V and J are TRBV9 and TRBJ2-1; 9 nucleotides align to TRBD2. CDR3 length: 15 amino acids. Germline CDR1 SGDLS, CDR2 YYNGEE. The V and J ends lost 4 bases and 5 bases, in that order; junction bases with no gene match: 7. The complete variable domain, with remaining parts taken from reference TRBV9 and TRBJ2-1, reads DSGVTQTPKHLITATGQRVTLRCSPRSGDLSVYWYQQSLDQGLQFLIQYYNGEERAKGNILERFSAQQFPDLHSELNLSSLELGDSALYFCASSPPSGMDNEQFFGPGTRLTVL.

Only a few counts were recorded for this clone. The V gene is TRBV6-1, the J gene TRBJ2-1, with D perhaps given as TRBD1 or TRBD2 (5 bases each). Trimming removed 3 bases at V and 0 bases at J, with 12 bases between. The CDR3 runs 16 residues. The V gene's germline CDR1 is MNHNS and CDR2 SASEGT. The CDR3 protein is CASSEGRAPSYNEQFF. Here the CDR3 DNA reads TGTGCCAGCAGTGAGGGACGAGCCCCCTCCTACAATGAGCAGTTCTTC.

The chain employs TRBV19 and TRBJ1-3; the D gene is possibly TRBD1 (6 bases). This CDR3 is 16 amino acids long. V shed 3 bases and J shed 4 bases, with 16 bases lying between them. CDR1 and CDR2 (germline): LNHDA, SQIVND (reference sequence). CDR3 sequence (DNA): TGTGCCAGTAGTATCCCCCCGACAGGACTCGGAAACACCATATATTTT. This encodes CASSIPPTGLGNTIYF.

This sequence joins TRBV10-1 and TRBJ2-2; TRBD2 aligns across 7 bases. The CDR3 totals 15 residues. The germline CDR1 and CDR2 sequences are WNHNN and SYGVQD (reference sequence). The V segment lost 0 bases and the J segment 5 bases; nucleotides outside the gene matches: 3. CDR3 in amino acids: CASSESTRETGELFF. The DNA for the CDR3 is TGCGCCAGCAGTGAGTCAACGCGGGAGACCGGGGAGCTGTTTTTT.

The chain is built from TRBV28 and TRBJ2-2; D assignment may be TRBD1 or TRBD2 (5 bases each). This CDR3 comprises 15 residues. Germline CDR1 is MDHEN and CDR2 is SYDVKM. Between the trimmed V and J ends, which lost 6 bases and 2 bases, there was a span of 13 bases. In nucleotides, the CDR3 is TGTGCCAGCAGGCCTTGGGACCTAAACACCGGGGAGCTGTTTTTT. It yields the protein CASRPWDLNTGELFF.

V usage is TRBV27 and J usage is TRBJ1-1, with D tentatively TRBD1 (5 bases). CDR1 and CDR2 (germline): MNHEY, SMNVEV (reference sequence). The CDR3 is 13 amino acids. V was pared by 10 bases and J by 1 base, with 13 bases between. This CDR3 reads CATSWGPNTEAFF. As DNA, the CDR3 is TGTGCCACCTCGTGGGGCCCGAACACTGAAGCTTTCTTT.

V and J are TRBV7-2 and TRBJ2-3; D is unresolved. Germline CDR1 is SGHTA and CDR2 is FQGNSA. Trimming shortened V by 1 base and J by 5 bases, and 16 bases separated the two germline ends. This CDR3 is built from 16 residues. The CDR3 nucleotides read TGTGCCAGCAGCTTAGGCATAAATGGCCGGAGAGATACGCAGTATTTT. Amino acid sequence: CASSLGINGRRDTQYF. The full variable domain, with the rest looked up from reference TRBV7-2 and TRBJ2-3, is GAGVSQSPSNKVTEKGKDVELRCDPISGHTALYWYRQSLGQGLEFLIYFQGNSAPDKSGLPSDRFSAERTGGSVSTLTIQRTQQEDSAVYLCASSLGINGRRDTQYFGPGTRLTVL.

This sequence joins TRBV6-5 and TRBJ1-2, with a possible D match to TRBD1 (6 bases). Germline CDR1 MNHEY, CDR2 SVGAGI. V lost 6 bases, J lost 5 bases, and 16 bases lay in between. The CDR3 has 14 residues. CDR3 amino acids: CASSYQGTAYGYTF. The CDR3 coding sequence is TGTGCCAGCAGCTACCAGGGGACGGCTTATGGCTACACCTTC.

The V call is TRBV27, the J call TRBJ2-5; the match to TRBD2 covers 7 bases. The V gene end was trimmed by 2 bases and the J gene end by 5 bases; junction bases not matched to a gene: 5. The CDR3 spans 14 residues. Germline CDR1 MNHEY, CDR2 SMNVEV (reference sequence). CDR3 nucleotide sequence: TGTGCCAGCAGTTTACTAGCGGAGGGGGAGACCCAGTACTTC. Translating gives CASSLLAEGETQYF.